This record looks at one T cell receptor beta chain sequence and its context. This record comes from a study of T cell changes during pregnancy in multiple sclerosis. Profiling relied on immunoSEQ multiplex PCR, and the TCRdb table lists in-frame clones only, not all of them. The sample lists approximately 130,000 clones; around 95% were seen once. The CDR3 sequence is 12 residues long. CDR1 LNHDA and CDR2 SQIVND come from the germline V gene (reference sequence). Trimming cost V 7 bases and J 6 bases, with 9 bases left between them. Sequencing used peripheral blood, obtained after pregnancy. V is TRBV19 and J is TRBJ2-2, with no clear D. This TCR was sampled from a female donor with multiple sclerosis, enrolled in a pregnancy study. The CDR3 here is CASIPTSGELFF. The DNA of the CDR3 is TGTGCCAGTATACCCACATCCGGGGAGCTGTTTTTT.